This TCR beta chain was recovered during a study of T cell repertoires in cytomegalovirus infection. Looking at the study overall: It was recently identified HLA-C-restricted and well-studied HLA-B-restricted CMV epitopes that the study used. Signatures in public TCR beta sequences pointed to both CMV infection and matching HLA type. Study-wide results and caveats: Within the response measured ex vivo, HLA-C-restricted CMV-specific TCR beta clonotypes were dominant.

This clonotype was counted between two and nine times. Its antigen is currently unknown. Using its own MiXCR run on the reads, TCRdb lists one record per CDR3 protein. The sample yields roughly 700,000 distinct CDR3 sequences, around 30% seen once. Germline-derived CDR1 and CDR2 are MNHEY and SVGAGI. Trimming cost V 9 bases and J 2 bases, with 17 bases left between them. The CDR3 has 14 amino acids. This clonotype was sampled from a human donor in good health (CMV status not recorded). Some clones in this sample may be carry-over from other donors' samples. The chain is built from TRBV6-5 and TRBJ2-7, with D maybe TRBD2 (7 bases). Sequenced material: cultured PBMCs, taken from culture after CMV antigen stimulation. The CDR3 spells CASGDGGRTYEQYF. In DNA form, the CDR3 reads TGTGCCAGTGGGGACGGGGGGCGGACCTACGAGCAGTACTTC.